Below, 27 T cell receptor beta chains from the same sample are listed, as sequenced in a study of cytomegalovirus exposure and HLA in healthy donors. PCR employed 60 Vbeta and 13 Jbeta primers. Measured with immunoSEQ multiplex PCR; TCRdb has only the in-frame clones, and not every one. The data show 120,000 or so clones, roughly two thirds seen once. Input material: PBMCs. Source of these receptors: a man aged 25-40 years in good health and CMV-seropositive.

This clone turned up a few times. The V call is TRBV14, the J call TRBJ2-2; D call uncertain. Between the trimmed V and J ends, which lost 4 bases and 6 bases, there was a span of 9 bases. The CDR3 has 13 amino acids. Germline-derived CDR1 and CDR2 are SGHDN and FVKESK. CDR3 loop: CASSPFSAGELFF. The CDR3 DNA sequence: TGTGCCAGCAGCCCGTTCTCCGCCGGGGAGCTGTTTTTT.

V usage is TRBV6-1 and J usage is TRBJ2-7, with TRBD2 matching over 10 bases. The CDR3 contains 15 residues. The germline CDR1 and CDR2 sequences are MNHNS and SASEGT. With 5 bases clipped from V and 3 bases from J, the junction kept 7 bases outside the gene matches. CDR3 region: CASSRGLAQDYEQYF. In DNA, the CDR3 is TGTGCCAGCAGTCGGGGACTAGCGCAAGACTACGAGCAGTACTTC.

The rearrangement links TRBV6-6 to TRBJ2-6, with D possibly matching TRBD2 (5 bases). Per germline, CDR1 MNHNY and CDR2 SVGAGI (reference sequence). The germline V and J ends were trimmed by 6 bases and 2 bases, with 8 bases remaining between them. The CDR3 totals 14 residues. The CDR3 loop is CASREGTGANVLTF. In DNA, the CDR3 is TGTGCCAGCAGAGAGGGTACTGGGGCCAACGTCCTGACTTTC.

The rearrangement uses TRBV7-9 and TRBJ2-2; D is ambiguous. Germline CDR1 reads SEHNR; CDR2 reads FQNEAQ (reference sequence). Deletions cut 2 bases from V and 5 bases from J, with 12 bases between. The CDR3 sequence is 15 residues long. DNA of the CDR3: TGTGCCAGCAGCTTAATGGGCGACGTTACCGGGGAGCTGTTTTTT. Translating it yields CASSLMGDVTGELFF.

The table lists this clone with a count of one. J is TRBJ1-2 and V is TRBV29-1, with a tentative D call TRBD1 (5 bases). CDR3 length: 12 residues. Trimming left V 1 base short and J 4 bases short, with 7 bases between. Per germline, CDR1 SQVTM and CDR2 ANQGSEA. CDR3 region: CSVEGDSYGYTF. The CDR3 DNA reads TGCAGCGTTGAAGGGGACTCCTATGGCTACACCTTC.

This clone was seen once. The chain employs TRBV6-5 and TRBJ1-4, with D perhaps TRBD1 (5 bases). The CDR3 totals 14 residues. The germline V gene has CDR1 MNHEY and CDR2 SVGAGI. V lost 2 bases and J 5 bases, leaving 9 bases between the germline ends. CDR3 in DNA: TGTGCCAGCAGTTACGGAGGGGCAAATGAAAAACTGTTTTTT. This gives the protein CASSYGGANEKLFF.

The V gene is TRBV5-1, the J gene TRBJ1-1; TRBD1 is a possible D gene (5 bases). V dropped 0 bases and J dropped 1 base, with 13 bases sitting between them. Germline lookup yields CDR1 SGHRS and CDR2 YFSETQ. This CDR3 region has 16 residues. The CDR3 is CASSLEKGGGNTEAFF. CDR3 in DNA: TGCGCCAGCAGCTTGGAAAAGGGCGGGGGGAACACTGAAGCTTTCTTT.

This chain uses TRBV15 with TRBJ2-5; 11 bases are shared with TRBD2. This CDR3 is built from 17 residues. CDR1 and CDR2 from the germline V gene are LNHNV and YYDKDF (reference sequence). V gave up 3 bases and J gave up 5 bases; unmatched junction bases: 11. For the CDR3, the DNA is TGTGCCACCAGCAGGGGACTAGCGGAGCCCACCGGGGAGACCCAGTACTTC. Translation gives CATSRGLAEPTGETQYF.

The rearrangement joins TRBV4-2 to TRBJ2-3, with TRBD2 identical over 15 bases. CDR3 length: 18 amino acids. Germline CDR1 and CDR2: LGHNA and YNFKEQ. With 4 bases clipped from V and 3 bases from J, the junction kept 8 bases outside the gene matches. The CDR3 coding sequence is TGTGCCAGCAGCCGGTCCTTCGGGACTAGCGGGAGGACAGATACGCAGTATTTT. Translation gives CASSRSFGTSGRTDTQYF.

The V gene is TRBV7-3, the J gene TRBJ2-2, with D uncertain. Trimming pared 2 bases from V and 3 bases from J, leaving 7 bases between. This CDR3 has 14 amino acids. Germline V lookup: CDR1 SGHTA, CDR2 FQGTGA. CDR3 region: CASSLEEHTGELFF. Here the CDR3 DNA reads TGTGCCAGCAGCTTAGAGGAGCACACCGGGGAGCTGTTTTTT.

The chain is built from TRBV27 and TRBJ1-1; tentative D call: TRBD1 (5 bases). The length of the CDR3 is 14 residues. Trimming left V 7 bases short and J 1 base short, with 13 bases between. The germline V gene encodes CDR1 MNHEY and CDR2 SMNVEV (reference sequence). CDR3 loop: CASTRSQGNTEAFF. The DNA for the CDR3 is TGTGCCAGCACCCGGAGCCAGGGGAACACTGAAGCTTTCTTT.

This sequence joins TRBV19 and TRBJ2-7, with D possibly matching TRBD2 (6 bases). Trimming left V 0 bases short and J 9 bases short, with 12 bases between. The germline V gene has CDR1 LNHDA and CDR2 SQIVND (reference sequence). The CDR3 totals 13 residues. The CDR3 DNA follows: TGTGCCAGTAGTATAGAGATCGGAGGGGCGCAGTACTTC. Its translation: CASSIEIGGAQYF. The variable domain in full, with the rest retrieved from reference TRBV19 and TRBJ2-7, is DGGITQSPKYLFRKEGQNVTLSCEQNLNHDAMYWYRQDPGQGLRLIYYSQIVNDFQKGDIAEGYSVSREKKESFPLTVTSAQKNPTAFYLCASSIEIGGAQYFGPGTRLTVT.

The V gene is TRBV4-3, the J gene TRBJ1-2, with 9 bases identical to TRBD1. Germline V gene sequence: CDR1 LGHNA, CDR2 YSLEER. After removal of 4 bases from V and 1 base from J, the junction contained 1 base not matched to a gene. There are 14 residues in the CDR3. As DNA, the CDR3 is TGCGCCAGCAGCCGGGGACAGGGTAACTATGGCTACACCTTC. This gives the protein CASSRGQGNYGYTF.

This sequence joins TRBV7-2 and TRBJ2-1, with TRBD2 matching over 9 bases. The V segment lost 5 bases and the J segment 15 bases; nucleotides outside the gene matches: 14. The germline V gene has CDR1 SGHTA and CDR2 FQGNSA. There are 14 residues in the CDR3. CDR3 amino acids: CASSRSSPGTSSFF. In nucleotides, the CDR3 is TGTGCCAGCAGCCGATCATCGCCCGGGACTAGCTCGTTCTTC.

This clone appeared a few times. The chain joins TRBV21-1 to TRBJ2-3; the D call in the table, TRBD2, was not verified against the DNA. TRBV21-1 has pseudogene status. There are 16 residues in the CDR3. The CDR3 reads CASSPTTSPLKDTQYF. The CDR3 coding sequence is TGTGCCAGCAGCCCGACGACTAGCCCCCTCAAAGATACGCAGTATTTT.

The chain combines TRBV5-6 with TRBJ2-4, with a possible D match to TRBD1 (5 bases). Germline values: CDR1 SGHDT, CDR2 YYEEEE. The length of the CDR3 is 15 residues. Trimming took 4 bases from V and 9 from J, leaving 20 bases between them. DNA of the CDR3: TGTGCCAGCAGCCCTCAGGGTAGTGGGCCGGGCATTCAGTACTTC. This translates into CASSPQGSGPGIQYF. Combining the CDR3 with reference TRBV5-6 and TRBJ2-4 gives the whole variable domain DAGVTQSPTHLIKTRGQQVTLRCSPKSGHDTVSWYQQALGQGPQFIFQYYEEEERQRGNFPDRFSGHQFPNYSSELNVNALLLGDSALYLCASSPQGSGPGIQYFGAGTRLSVL.

This sequence joins TRBV19 and TRBJ1-2; D possibly corresponds to TRBD1 (6 bases). V was cut by 6 bases and J by 6 bases, with 14 bases left in between. The CDR3 consists of 13 residues. Germline assignment: CDR1 LNHDA and CDR2 SQIVND (reference sequence). This chain's CDR3 is CASSFLQGHGYTF. The CDR3 DNA reads as TGTGCCAGTAGCTTTTTACAGGGACATGGCTACACCTTC.

The rearrangement links TRBV18 to TRBJ1-4, with 8 bases fitting TRBD1. J lost 0 bases, V lost 2 bases, and 8 bases had no gene match. Germline CDR1 and CDR2: KGHSH and LQKENI. The CDR3 totals 18 residues. Here the CDR3 DNA reads TGTGCCAGCTCACCATGGGCACAGGGGGACCCAACTAATGAAAAACTGTTTTTT. It translates to CASSPWAQGDPTNEKLFF.

V usage is TRBV28 and J usage is TRBJ2-5, with 9 positions matching TRBD1. The CDR3 is 14 amino acids. After removal of 7 bases from V and 7 bases from J, the junction contained 10 bases not matched to a gene. Germline CDR1 reads MDHEN; CDR2 reads SYDVKM. The CDR3, as DNA: TGTGCCAGCAAACTAGGGACAGGGCCCAGGACCCAGTACTTC. It is translated as CASKLGTGPRTQYF.

V is TRBV7-2 and J is TRBJ2-3; D possibly corresponds to TRBD1 (6 bases). This CDR3 has 16 residues. The V end was cut by 1 base, the J end by 4 bases, with 15 bases between. In germline, CDR1 is SGHTA, CDR2 FQGNSA. The CDR3 spells CASSLGFGPGADTQYF. CDR3 bases: TGTGCCAGCAGCTTAGGGTTTGGTCCAGGGGCAGATACGCAGTATTTT. The full variable domain, rest sourced from reference TRBV7-2 and TRBJ2-3, is GAGVSQSPSNKVTEKGKDVELRCDPISGHTALYWYRQSLGQGLEFLIYFQGNSAPDKSGLPSDRFSAERTGGSVSTLTIQRTQQEDSAVYLCASSLGFGPGADTQYFGPGTRLTVL.

The CDR3 sequence is CASTGVGTGELFF. CDR3 nucleotides: TGTGCCAGCACGGGGGTGGGGACCGGGGAGCTGTTTTTT. The chain links TRBV2 to TRBJ2-2, with TRBD2 as a possible D gene (6 bases). The CDR3 is made up of 13 amino acids. Germline assignment: CDR1 SNHLY and CDR2 FYNNEI. Trimming stripped 7 bases from V and 5 bases from J, with 11 bases between.

This clone is a singleton in its sample. This chain links TRBV6-5 with TRBJ2-5; D perhaps matches TRBD1 (6 bases). Trimming removed 6 bases at V and 2 bases at J, with 10 bases between. The CDR3 runs to 13 residues. Germline assignment: CDR1 MNHEY and CDR2 SVGAGI. CDR3 nucleotides: TGTGCCAGCAGCGGACAGAAACAAGAGACCCAGTACTTC. As protein: CASSGQKQETQYF.

V usage is TRBV18 and J usage is TRBJ2-4; D is possibly TRBD2 (5 bases). Per the germline V gene, CDR1 is KGHSH and CDR2 is LQKENI. The CDR3 extends over 14 amino acids. V was clipped by 2 bases and J by 8 bases, with 13 bases between them. The CDR3 spells CASSPIQTGDIQYF. For the CDR3, the DNA is TGTGCCAGCTCACCAATCCAGACCGGGGACATTCAGTACTTC.

This clone came up a few times. The chain couples TRBV9 to TRBJ2-1; 11 bases are shared with TRBD2. Losses at the gene ends were 4 bases for V and 8 bases for J; bases not matched to a gene: 14. The CDR3 is 17 amino acids. Germline loops: CDR1 SGDLS, CDR2 YYNGEE. The CDR3 is CASSTLDWTSGPHEQFF. The CDR3 DNA reads TGTGCCAGCAGCACCCTAGACTGGACTAGCGGGCCTCATGAGCAGTTCTTC. The full variable domain, its missing parts supplied by reference TRBV9 and TRBJ2-1, is DSGVTQTPKHLITATGQRVTLRCSPRSGDLSVYWYQQSLDQGLQFLIQYYNGEERAKGNILERFSAQQFPDLHSELNLSSLELGDSALYFCASSTLDWTSGPHEQFFGPGTRLTVL.

The chain employs TRBV5-6 and TRBJ2-5; TRBD1 might be the D (6 bases). The J call may be in error: the DNA end matches TRBJ2-7 better. There are 13 residues in the CDR3. Germline V lookup: CDR1 SGHDT, CDR2 YYEEEE. The CDR3 region is CASSLWDKYEQYF. The CDR3 DNA is TGTGCCAGCAGCTTGTGGGACAAATACGAGCAGTACTTC.

This clone showed up just a few times. This rearrangement joins TRBV6-1 to TRBJ2-2; no definite D call. Germline V gene lookup returns CDR1 MNHNS and CDR2 SASEGT. There are 12 residues in the CDR3. V was pared by 5 bases and J by 6 bases, with 7 bases between. As DNA, the CDR3 is TGTGCCAGCAGTCACTCGGCCGGGGAGCTGTTTTTT. Encoded protein: CASSHSAGELFF.

The chain uses TRBV7-3 and TRBJ2-1; the match to TRBD2 covers 13 bases. The CDR3 has 15 residues. Unmatched junction bases numbered 8, after V lost 5 bases and J lost 10 bases. CDR1 and CDR2 from the germline V gene are SGHTA and FQGTGA. For the CDR3, the DNA is TGTGCCAGCAGCCGGACTAGCGGGGGAGCCGGGGAGCAGTTCTTC. Its protein product is CASSRTSGGAGEQFF.